This note documents a single T cell receptor beta chain sequence. The sample originates from a study of CD8+CD57+ T cells in acquired aplastic anemia. Turning to the study itself: On average, healthy donors gave 9 million to 11 million reads for CD4+ cells.

CDR3 length: 13 residues. J gave up 11 bases and V 8 bases, and 4 bases lay outside the gene matches. CDR1 is SNHLY and CDR2 is FYNNEI in the germline V gene. Genomic DNA, the template, was used for profiling of the TCR beta VDJ and CDR3. TCRdb used MiXCR to reprocess the reads, holding one entry per CDR3 protein. The profile shows about 81,000 distinct CDR3 sequences, about half of them singletons. V and J are TRBV2 and TRBJ2-1; 15 bases are shared with TRBD2. The clonotype was recovered from a human donor in good health, serving as a control. Sequencing was done on a sample of sorted CD4+, CD8+, or CD8+CD57+ T cells (not recorded which) from PBMCs. DNA for the CDR3: TGTGCCAGCCGGACTAGCGGGGGGGTTAAGCAGTTCTTC. This sequence encodes CASRTSGGVKQFF.